Below are 8 T cell receptor beta chains sequenced from a single sample in a study of T cell responses to AZD1222 COVID-19 vaccine (dated by TCRdb to the early 2020s). The library was built by means of the immunoSEQ multiplex PCR assay. TCRdb carries this immuneACCESS record with in-frame sequences only. Its versions omit some clonotypes, under half of them owing to an unresolved V gene in the studies checked, with the rest unexplained. The sample data list about 51,000 clones, and around 90% of these were observed just once. The ten largest clones represent approximately 1.2% of the sample. What this sample's time point label stands for: about 28 days (+/-7) after the second vaccine dose. The sample consisted of peripheral blood, taken 28 days after the second AZD1222 dose. The source of these receptors is an adult who received the AZD1222 COVID-19 vaccine.

The chain joins TRBV5-4 to TRBJ2-7, with 14 bases matching TRBD2. The J segment lost 6 bases and the V segment lost 3 bases, leaving 14 bases of the junction unmatched. The CDR3 contains 18 residues. Looked up from germline, CDR1 is SGHNT and CDR2 is YYREEE (reference sequence). The CDR3 DNA reads TGTGCCAGCAGCTACGGACTAGCGGGAGGCCGGGATGGCTTCGAGCAGTACTTC. This translates into CASSYGLAGGRDGFEQYF. The full variable domain, completed using reference TRBV5-4 and TRBJ2-7, is ETGVTQSPTHLIKTRGQQVTLRCSSQSGHNTVSWYQQALGQGPQFIFQYYREEENGRGNFPPRFSGLQFPNYSSELNVNALELDDSALYLCASSYGLAGGRDGFEQYFGPGTRLTVT.

This clone was recorded a few times. The V gene is TRBV14, the J gene TRBJ1-1, with D perhaps matching TRBD1 (5 bases). In germline, CDR1 is SGHDN, CDR2 FVKESK. V was cut by 3 bases and J by 1 base, with 9 bases left in between. CDR3 length: 14 residues. CDR3 bases: TGTGCCAGCAGCCACGATACAGGGAACACTGAAGCTTTCTTT. Amino acids: CASSHDTGNTEAFF.

V usage is TRBV7-9 and J usage is TRBJ2-7; 9 nucleotides agree with TRBD2. Losses at the gene ends were 5 bases for V and 2 bases for J; bases not matched to a gene: 7. CDR3 length equals 15 residues. Germline V gene lookup returns CDR1 SEHNR and CDR2 FQNEAQ (reference sequence). The CDR3 sequence is CASSPLAGPAYEQYF. CDR3 DNA: TGTGCCAGCAGCCCCCTAGCGGGGCCTGCCTACGAGCAGTACTTC.

The chain uses TRBV30 and TRBJ1-5; D unclear. Germline-derived CDR1 and CDR2 are GTSNPN and SVGIG (reference sequence). The CDR3 has 17 residues. V was shortened by 1 base and J by 0 bases, with 16 bases between the two germline ends. CDR3 protein: CAWSGGVLTYSNQPQHF. CDR3 sequence (DNA): TGTGCCTGGAGTGGCGGGGTTTTGACGTATAGCAATCAGCCCCAGCATTTT.

The V gene is TRBV9, the J gene TRBJ2-3; 8 positions match TRBD1. V lost 3 bases, J lost 2 bases, and 2 bases stayed unmatched. The CDR3 runs 14 residues. The germline CDR1 and CDR2 sequences are SGDLS and YYNGEE. Written as DNA, the CDR3 is TGTGCCAGCAGCGGGACAGGGTACACAGATACGCAGTATTTT. Translating gives CASSGTGYTDTQYF.

This clone has only one observation. V usage is TRBV10-3 and J usage is TRBJ2-1; unclear D gene. Germline CDR1 and CDR2: ENHRY and SYGVKD. Trimming removed 3 bases from V and 6 bases from J, with 6 bases in between. CDR3 length equals 12 residues. This CDR3 is CAISDGSNEQFF. CDR3 sequence (DNA): TGTGCCATCAGTGACGGTAGCAATGAGCAGTTCTTC.

The V gene is TRBV12-3 or TRBV12-4, the J gene TRBJ1-4; D uncertain. With 4 bases removed from V and 5 bases from J, the gap between germline ends came to 8 bases. CDR3 size: 13 residues. The CDR3 nucleotides are TGTGCCAGCAGTTCAACAGCAAATGAAAAACTGTTTTTT. Protein: CASSSTANEKLFF.

This clone was counted a single time. J is TRBJ1-2 and V is TRBV19, with 8 bases matching TRBD1. CDR3 length: 13 amino acids. Losses at the gene ends were 7 bases for V and 8 bases for J; bases not matched to a gene: 9. The germline V gene has CDR1 LNHDA and CDR2 SQIVND (reference sequence). The CDR3 sequence: CASIAQGARGYTF. The DNA of the CDR3 is TGTGCCAGTATCGCGCAGGGGGCTAGAGGCTACACCTTC.